These 26 T cell receptor beta chains came from one sample sequenced in a study of low-dose radiotherapy and immunotherapy resistance in tumors. Priming of first-strand cDNA relied on TRAV- and TRBV-specific primers (covering alpha and beta chains). Amplification, which lasted roughly 22 PCR cycles, used a constant-region primer and V-primer adapter to amplify TCRs. TCRdb reanalysed the reads using MiXCR and keeps one entry per CDR3 protein. The repertoire holds about 9,200 distinct CDR3 sequences, approximately 42% seen once, with over 5.5% in the top ten. The receptor set was obtained from a human donor with advanced metastatic prostate, ovarian, gallbladder or colorectal cancer (not recorded which). This table probably holds off-target reads from a library built for another chain.

The chain employs TRBV6-6 and TRBJ2-7, with a possible D match to TRBD1 (6 bases). V lost 4 bases to trimming and J lost 3 bases, with 13 bases between them. The CDR3 extends over 14 amino acids. Germline lookup yields CDR1 MNHNY and CDR2 SVGAGI (reference sequence). CDR3 loop: CASSSTGMGYEQYF. The CDR3 DNA is TGTGCCAGCAGTTCTACAGGGATGGGCTACGAGCAGTACTTC.

The chain combines TRBV7-9 with TRBJ1-1; D is possibly TRBD1 (6 bases). Germline V gene lookup returns CDR1 SEHNR and CDR2 FQNEAQ (reference sequence). V shed 1 base and J shed 5 bases, with 11 bases lying between them. The CDR3 covers 14 residues. The CDR3: CASSLVTGWTEAFF. DNA for the CDR3: TGTGCCAGCAGCTTAGTAACAGGGTGGACTGAAGCTTTCTTT.

V and J are TRBV20-1 and TRBJ2-5; D uncertain. The ends were cut back, 3 bases at V and 5 bases at J, with 10 bases in the middle. The CDR3 loop spans 12 amino acids. Germline-derived CDR1 and CDR2 are DFQATT and SNEGSKA (reference sequence). CDR3 sequence reads: CSASNIWETQYF. CDR3 coding DNA: TGCAGTGCTAGTAATATTTGGGAGACCCAGTACTTC.

The chain recombines TRBV3-1 with TRBJ1-2; a possible D gene is TRBD1 (5 bases). V was cut by 4 bases and J by 8 bases, with 14 bases left in between. From germline, CDR1 is LGHDT and CDR2 YNNKEL (reference sequence). This CDR3 has 13 amino acids. The chain's CDR3 is CASSRSRAEGYTF. CDR3 nucleotides: TGTGCCAGCAGCCGTAGCAGGGCGGAGGGCTACACCTTC. Looking up the rest from reference TRBV3-1 and TRBJ1-2 gives the full variable domain: DTAVSQTPKYLVTQMGNDKSIKCEQNLGHDTMYWYKQDSKKFLKIMFSYNNKELIINETVPNRFSPKSPDKAHLNLHINSLELGDSAVYFCASSRSRAEGYTFGSGTRLTVV.

By sample fraction, this clonotype is medium-sized (0.01 to 0.1%). The chain combines TRBV11-2 with TRBJ2-2, with 7 bases that match TRBD2. CDR1 is SGHAT, CDR2 FQNNGV, per germline. The V and J ends lost 5 bases and 2 bases, in that order; junction bases with no gene match: 11. CDR3 size: 17 residues. CDR3 region: CASSPSRAGSNTGELFF. CDR3 nucleotide sequence: TGTGCCAGCAGCCCATCACGAGCGGGATCCAACACCGGGGAGCTGTTTTTT.

This clonotype was detected only a few times. The chain joins TRBV28 to TRBJ1-5; no clear D. The CDR3 has 16 amino acids. V was shortened by 6 bases and J by 2 bases, with 17 bases between the two germline ends. Germline CDR1 and CDR2: MDHEN and SYDVKM. CDR3 sequence reads: CASRENPVRGNQPQHF. DNA for the CDR3: TGTGCCAGCAGGGAAAATCCGGTGAGGGGCAATCAGCCCCAGCATTTT.

This chain uses TRBV19 with TRBJ1-1, with D unresolved. Germline assignment: CDR1 LNHDA and CDR2 SQIVND (reference sequence). This CDR3 is built from 14 residues. V lost 4 bases and J lost 3, with 12 bases in between. CDR3 DNA: TGTGCCAGTAGTACCCAGTTCGGGGACACTGAAGCTTTCTTT. Residues: CASSTQFGDTEAFF.

V gene TRBV5-6 combines with J gene TRBJ2-5; D is ambiguous. V was cut by 4 bases and J by 7 bases, with 11 bases left in between. Germline CDR1 SGHDT, CDR2 YYEEEE. The CDR3 contains 12 residues. The CDR3: CASSTYLATQYF. CDR3 bases: TGTGCCAGCAGCACATATCTGGCGACCCAGTACTTC. Looking up the rest from reference TRBV5-6 and TRBJ2-5 gives the full variable domain: DAGVTQSPTHLIKTRGQQVTLRCSPKSGHDTVSWYQQALGQGPQFIFQYYEEEERQRGNFPDRFSGHQFPNYSSELNVNALLLGDSALYLCASSTYLATQYFGPGTRLLVL.

The rearrangement links TRBV7-2 to TRBJ2-5, with 15 bases lining up with TRBD2. V was pared by 5 bases and J by 4 bases, with 11 bases of the junction left unmatched. The CDR3 is 18 amino acids. Germline V lookup: CDR1 SGHTA, CDR2 FQGNSA. CDR3 in amino acids: CASSRGTSGRRLGETQYF. CDR3 nucleotide sequence: TGTGCCAGCAGCAGAGGGACTAGCGGGAGGAGATTGGGAGAGACCCAGTACTTC. The full variable domain, in which reference TRBV7-2 and TRBJ2-5 provide the parts outside the CDR3, is GAGVSQSPSNKVTEKGKDVELRCDPISGHTALYWYRQSLGQGLEFLIYFQGNSAPDKSGLPSDRFSAERTGGSVSTLTIQRTQQEDSAVYLCASSRGTSGRRLGETQYFGPGTRLLVL.

The J gene is TRBJ2-7, the V gene TRBV29-1; TRBD2 aligns across 7 bases. V dropped 6 bases and J dropped 7; count of bases not matched to a gene: 9. The CDR3 consists of 12 residues. Germline CDR1 SQVTM, CDR2 ANQGSEA. In DNA form, the CDR3 reads TGCAGCGTAGCGGACACAGCGGGGGAGCAGTACTTC. This gives the protein CSVADTAGEQYF.

This chain connects TRBV5-4 to TRBJ2-3, with D possibly matching TRBD1 (6 bases). Germline lookup yields CDR1 SGHNT and CDR2 YYREEE (reference sequence). V lost 4 bases to trimming and J lost 6 bases, with 15 bases between them. The CDR3 is 14 amino acids. CDR3 DNA sequence: TGTGCCAGCAGCCTGTTGGGGGCCCAGGATACGCAGTATTTT. Translation gives CASSLLGAQDTQYF. The full variable domain, rest sourced from reference TRBV5-4 and TRBJ2-3, is ETGVTQSPTHLIKTRGQQVTLRCSSQSGHNTVSWYQQALGQGPQFIFQYYREEENGRGNFPPRFSGLQFPNYSSELNVNALELDDSALYLCASSLLGAQDTQYFGPGTRLTVL.

This clonotype was picked up a small number of times. The rearrangement links TRBV19 to TRBJ1-5; no definite D call. This CDR3 has 15 amino acids. The V gene's germline CDR1 is LNHDA and CDR2 SQIVND (reference sequence). Trimming pared 3 bases from V and 6 bases from J, leaving 15 bases between. The CDR3 DNA is TGTGCCAGTAGTATGCTCTCCAGTACCGGTCAGCCCCAGCATTTT. Translation gives CASSMLSSTGQPQHF.

This clonotype has just a few counts. The gene calls are TRBV20-1 and TRBJ1-4, with D unclear. The length of the CDR3 is 13 residues. With 3 bases removed from V and 5 bases from J, the gap between germline ends came to 10 bases. CDR1 and CDR2 (germline): DFQATT, SNEGSKA (reference sequence). CDR3 region: CSARVRRNEKLFF. As DNA, the CDR3 is TGCAGTGCTAGGGTACGGCGGAATGAAAAACTGTTTTTT.

The chain combines TRBV2 with TRBJ1-1, with 7 nucleotides matching TRBD1. CDR1 SNHLY and CDR2 FYNNEI come from the germline V gene. The CDR3 has 14 residues. J was trimmed by 4 bases and V by 6 bases; bases with no gene match: 8. CDR3: CASRDRVGGTEAFF. CDR3 bases: TGTGCCAGCAGAGACAGGGTTGGTGGCACTGAAGCTTTCTTT.

V usage is TRBV11-2 and J usage is TRBJ2-1; D ambiguous. V dropped 5 bases and J dropped 9 bases, with 8 bases sitting between them. CDR1 is SGHAT and CDR2 is FQNNGV in the germline V gene. The CDR3 extends over 11 amino acids. The CDR3: CASSGGTEQFF. The CDR3 bases are TGTGCCAGCAGCGGTGGTACTGAGCAGTTCTTC.

This clonotype was seen a few times. The DNA of the CDR3 is TGTGCCAGCAGTGAACCCCGGACAGAGCAGTTCTTC. Translating it yields CASSEPRTEQFF. The chain is built from TRBV2 and TRBJ2-1, with D possibly TRBD1 on 5 matching bases. Germline assignment: CDR1 SNHLY and CDR2 FYNNEI. The CDR3 is 12 amino acids. V was shortened by 2 bases and J by 10 bases, with 9 bases between the two germline ends.

The chain couples TRBV5-1 to TRBJ2-1, with D possibly being TRBD1 (5 bases). Trimming pared 3 bases from V and 7 bases from J, leaving 14 bases between. Per the germline V gene, CDR1 is SGHRS and CDR2 is YFSETQ. The CDR3 has 14 amino acids. CDR3 loop: CASSWGARSNEQFF. The CDR3 DNA reads TGCGCCAGCAGCTGGGGCGCCAGGAGTAATGAGCAGTTCTTC.

The chain links TRBV2 to TRBJ2-5; possible D gene TRBD1, 6 bases. Trimming took 4 bases from V and 4 from J, leaving 13 bases between them. Germline V gene data show CDR1 as SNHLY and CDR2 as FYNNEI. This CDR3 has 14 amino acids. CDR3 protein: CASSVGGDGETQYF. The CDR3 nucleotides are TGTGCCAGCAGTGTAGGGGGAGACGGAGAGACCCAGTACTTC.

This sequence joins TRBV7-9 and TRBJ2-7; no firm D call. Germline V CDR1 and CDR2: SEHNR, FQNEAQ (reference sequence). This CDR3 is built from 15 residues. The V end lost 3 bases, the J end lost 2 bases, and 14 bases lay between the germline ends. The CDR3 sequence is CASSLVRPLTYEQYF. The CDR3 DNA is TGTGCCAGCAGCTTGGTCAGGCCCTTAACCTACGAGCAGTACTTC.

The V call is TRBV6-2 or TRBV6-3, the J call TRBJ2-3; tentative D call: TRBD2 (6 bases). Germline V gene sequence: CDR1 MNHEY, CDR2 SVGEGT. The V end lost 8 bases, the J end lost 3 bases, and 6 bases lay between the germline ends. This CDR3 region has 11 residues. In nucleotides, the CDR3 is TGTGCCAGCGGGGGGACAGATACGCAGTATTTT. Protein sequence: CASGGTDTQYF.

The chain links TRBV27 to TRBJ2-3; 12 bases fit TRBD2. There are 17 residues in the CDR3. The V gene's germline CDR1 is MNHEY and CDR2 SMNVEV (reference sequence). The V segment lost 3 bases and the J segment 4 bases; nucleotides outside the gene matches: 8. The CDR3 reads CASSFSLAGGQADTQYF. The CDR3 DNA sequence: TGTGCCAGCAGTTTCTCGCTAGCGGGGGGGCAGGCAGATACGCAGTATTTT.

The chain links TRBV28 to TRBJ1-6; possible D gene TRBD1, 6 bases. Germline CDR1 MDHEN, CDR2 SYDVKM. The V end lost 5 bases, the J end lost 10 bases, and 21 bases lay between the germline ends. The length of the CDR3 is 16 residues. The chain's CDR3 is CASSRPLQGRGSPLHF. CDR3 bases: TGTGCCAGCAGTCGTCCCCTTCAGGGGCGGGGGTCACCCCTCCACTTT.

The chain links TRBV6-6 to TRBJ2-2, with D unclear. Trimming stripped 4 bases from V and 7 bases from J, with 7 bases between. Germline-derived CDR1 and CDR2 are MNHNY and SVGAGI (reference sequence). The CDR3 length is 12 residues. The chain's CDR3 is CASSSLFGELFF. The CDR3 region has the DNA TGTGCCAGCAGTTCCCTGTTCGGGGAGCTGTTTTTT.

This chain joins TRBV2 and TRBJ1-4; the D is unclear. This CDR3 comprises 14 residues. V gave up 6 bases and J gave up 3 bases, with 11 bases separating them. Germline-derived CDR1 and CDR2 are SNHLY and FYNNEI. In DNA, the CDR3 is TGTGCCAGCAGAGTCCAGGAACCTAATGAAAAACTGTTTTTT. The encoded protein is CASRVQEPNEKLFF.

This chain links TRBV4-1 with TRBJ2-3; D gene ambiguous. The germline gives CDR1 MGHRA, CDR2 YSYEKL. This CDR3 is 13 amino acids long. The V and J ends lost 1 base and 8 bases respectively, with 10 bases between them. The CDR3 DNA is TGCGCCAGCAGCCAAGCTATTCCCAGTACGCAGTATTTT. Translation: CASSQAIPSTQYF.

The chain combines TRBV2 with TRBJ2-7, with D perhaps TRBD1 (6 bases). The CDR3 runs 13 residues. Trimming pared 7 bases from V and 1 base from J, leaving 11 bases between. CDR1 and CDR2 from the germline V gene are SNHLY and FYNNEI. For the CDR3, the DNA is TGTGCCAGCATGGGGACACAGTCCTACGAGCAGTACTTC. It codes for CASMGTQSYEQYF. The entire variable domain, with the rest obtained from reference TRBV2 and TRBJ2-7, is as follows: EPEVTQTPSHQVTQMGQEVILRCVPISNHLYFYWYRQILGQKVEFLVSFYNNEISEKSEIFDDQFSVERPDGSNFTLKIRSTKLEDSAMYFCASMGTQSYEQYFGPGTRLTVT.